This TCR beta chain was sequenced in a study of CD8+ T cells in alopecia areata. RNA extraction and reverse transcription yielded cDNA as sequencing template. Produced via immunoSEQ multiplex PCR; TCRdb's table is partial and in-frame only. The data contain about 120,000 clones, around 53% of them singletons. The CDR3 length is 12 residues. CDR1 and CDR2 from the germline V gene are GTSNPN and SVGIG (reference sequence). The V and J ends lost 1 base and 7 bases respectively, with 11 bases between them. Treatment: oral pan-JAK inhibitor, 5-10 mg twice daily. The investigators collected lesional scalp punch biopsies and peripheral blood from alopecia areata patients.

The sequenced sample was CD8+ T cells sorted from blood, obtained at week 24, from a patient treated with tofacitinib. The rearrangement uses TRBV30 and TRBJ2-7; D is unclear. This TCR was sampled from a human donor with alopecia areata. For the CDR3, the DNA is TGTGCCTGGAGTGGCCGTGGGTTAGAGCAGTACTTC. Its translation is CAWSGRGLEQYF.